The 30 T cell receptor beta chains given below trace back to one sample, sequenced in a study of blood T cell repertoires in COVID-19. The table came from immunoSEQ multiplex PCR; TCRdb's copy has only in-frame clones and leaves some out. Of 300,000 to 400,000 clones listed, approximately 86% are singletons. The source material was PBMCs or T cells enriched from blood (not recorded which). These receptor sequences come from a woman between 35 and 50 years old with acute COVID-19.

The chain has TRBV11-2 and TRBJ2-5, with 13 bases lining up with TRBD2. After removal of 4 bases from V and 1 base from J, the junction contained 3 bases not matched to a gene. Germline V CDR1 and CDR2: SGHAT, FQNNGV. CDR3 size: 16 residues. CDR3 in DNA: TGTGCCAGCAGCTACCGACTAGCGGGGGGCCAAGAGACCCAGTACTTC. Protein sequence: CASSYRLAGGQETQYF.

In DNA, the CDR3 is TGCGCCAGCAGCCACATAAACAGGGTTAAGGGGACTGAAGCTTTCTTT. It is translated as CASSHINRVKGTEAFF. The chain employs TRBV5-1 and TRBJ1-1; D is perhaps TRBD1 (6 bases). Trimming stripped 4 bases from V and 5 bases from J, with 21 bases between. The CDR3 covers 16 residues. Germline V gives CDR1 SGHRS, CDR2 YFSETQ.

The chain couples TRBV28 to TRBJ1-2, with D perhaps matching TRBD1 (5 bases). This CDR3 is built from 17 residues. V was trimmed by 7 bases and J by 4 bases, leaving 25 bases between them. From germline, CDR1 is MDHEN and CDR2 SYDVKM. The CDR3 sequence: CASTRDLIIQVGYGYTF. The DNA for the CDR3 is TGTGCCAGCACCCGGGACTTAATAATACAGGTGGGCTATGGCTACACCTTC.

This clone was counted once. The chain joins TRBV29-1 to TRBJ2-7, with D perhaps TRBD2 (5 bases). V shed 4 bases and J shed 3 bases, with 16 bases lying between them. This CDR3 region has 14 residues. The germline CDR1 and CDR2 sequences are SQVTM and ANQGSEA. Here the CDR3 DNA reads TGCAGCGTTGGGTGGCGGAGGACGAACTACGAGCAGTACTTC. Translating gives CSVGWRRTNYEQYF.

This clone showed up just once. J is TRBJ2-5 and V is TRBV15; 8 nucleotides line up with TRBD1. Germline-derived CDR1 and CDR2 are LNHNV and YYDKDF (reference sequence). The trim removed 1 base at V and 0 bases at J, leaving 1 base unmatched. There are 15 residues in the CDR3. The CDR3 DNA reads as TGTGCCACCAGCAGAGGACAGGGGAACCAAGAGACCCAGTACTTC. Translated, it gives CATSRGQGNQETQYF.

The V and J genes are TRBV11-2 and TRBJ2-5; the match to TRBD2 covers 9 bases. This CDR3 is 17 amino acids long. The trim removed 1 base at V and 2 bases at J, leaving 8 bases unmatched. Germline loops: CDR1 SGHAT, CDR2 FQNNGV. Here the CDR3 DNA reads TGTGCCAGCAGCTTAGGGGATAGCGGGGGTTGGCAAGAGACCCAGTACTTC. It translates to CASSLGDSGGWQETQYF.

CDR3 nucleotides: TGTGCCAGCAGCCAAGATTTCTCGGGACAGGAAAAACTGTTTTTT. This gives the protein CASSQDFSGQEKLFF. The chain couples TRBV4-2 to TRBJ1-4, with 7 bases matching TRBD1. V lost 0 bases, J lost 8 bases, and 6 bases stayed unmatched. Germline CDR1 reads LGHNA; CDR2 reads YNFKEQ. The CDR3 extends over 15 amino acids.

This chain joins TRBV3-1 (or the pseudogene TRBV3-2) and TRBJ2-2; possibly TRBD2 for D (7 bases). This CDR3 contains 15 residues. The germline gives CDR1 LGHDT, CDR2 YNNKEL (reference sequence). Trimming took off 6 bases at V and 4 bases at J, with 15 bases between the two ends. CDR3 loop: CASSQAGAGTGELFF. Written as DNA, the CDR3 is TGTGCCAGCAGTCAGGCGGGGGCCGGCACCGGGGAGCTGTTTTTT.

This chain connects TRBV7-9 to TRBJ2-1; 8 bases align to TRBD1. CDR1 and CDR2 (germline): SEHNR, FQNEAQ (reference sequence). Trimming at V came to 5 bases and at J to 3 bases, leaving 12 bases not matched to a gene. The CDR3 contains 17 residues. The CDR3 nucleotides read TGTGCCAGCAGCGCATTACCAGGACAGGGCAGCTACAATGAGCAGTTCTTC. Translation: CASSALPGQGSYNEQFF. The full variable domain, rest sourced from reference TRBV7-9 and TRBJ2-1, is DTGVSQNPRHKITKRGQNVTFRCDPISEHNRLYWYRQTLGQGPEFLTYFQNEAQLEKSRLLSDRFSAERPKGSFSTLEIQRTEQGDSAMYLCASSALPGQGSYNEQFFGPGTRLTVL.

The rearrangement links TRBV9 to TRBJ2-3, with D tentatively TRBD2 (7 bases). The CDR3 is made up of 15 amino acids. V gave up 0 bases and J gave up 2 bases, with 10 bases separating them. Germline loops: CDR1 SGDLS, CDR2 YYNGEE. CDR3 protein: CASSVEGGDTDTQYF. In nucleotides, the CDR3 is TGTGCCAGCAGCGTAGAAGGGGGGGACACAGATACGCAGTATTTT. The complete variable domain, with remaining parts taken from reference TRBV9 and TRBJ2-3, reads DSGVTQTPKHLITATGQRVTLRCSPRSGDLSVYWYQQSLDQGLQFLIQYYNGEERAKGNILERFSAQQFPDLHSELNLSSLELGDSALYFCASSVEGGDTDTQYFGPGTRLTVL.

The chain couples TRBV10-3 to TRBJ2-2, with TRBD1 matching 11 bases. The V and J ends lost 10 bases and 2 bases, in that order; junction bases with no gene match: 6. Germline lookup yields CDR1 ENHRY and CDR2 SYGVKD. The CDR3 sequence is 15 residues long. The CDR3 coding sequence is TGTGCCACGGACAGGGGGCCGGTAAACACCGGGGAGCTGTTTTTT. Translated: CATDRGPVNTGELFF.

This chain links TRBV24-1 with TRBJ2-5, with D tentatively TRBD1 (6 bases). The V end was cut by 5 bases, the J end by 5 bases, with 20 bases between. The CDR3 contains 16 residues. Germline values: CDR1 KGHDR, CDR2 SFDVKD. CDR3 nucleotide sequence: TGTGCCACCAGTGCGGCCAGGGGCTGGGTAGGGGAGACCCAGTACTTC. Translation: CATSAARGWVGETQYF.

The chain links TRBV29-1 to TRBJ2-7; possible D gene TRBD1, 6 bases. Germline loops: CDR1 SQVTM, CDR2 ANQGSEA. Trimming removed 8 bases from V and 2 bases from J, with 16 bases in between. The CDR3 totals 13 residues. CDR3 bases: TGCAGCTTATTAAGGACAGCCACCTACGAGCAGTACTTC. Amino acids: CSLLRTATYEQYF.

About this clone itself: This may arise from a read error, as a much more abundant clone is one base away. Other DNA sequences from this sample encode an identical CDR3 as well. The genes are TRBV7-9 and TRBJ1-5; 7 bases line up with TRBD1. CDR1 is SEHNR, CDR2 FQNEAQ, per germline (reference sequence). This CDR3 contains 13 residues. J was trimmed by 4 bases and V by 5 bases; bases with no gene match: 2. The CDR3 DNA is TGTGCCAGCAGCCTGGACAGGAATCAGCCCCAGCATTTT. Protein product: CASSLDRNQPQHF.

This chain uses TRBV23-1 with TRBJ2-2, with no clear D. TRBV23-1 belongs to the ORF category, with a function that is uncertain. The CDR3 is 14 amino acids. V lost 3 bases and J 4 bases, leaving 9 bases between the germline ends. The DNA of the CDR3 is TGCGCCAGCAGTCAGGCCGACTTCACCGGGGAGCTGTTTTTT. This codes for CASSQADFTGELFF.

This sequence joins TRBV6-1 and TRBJ2-1; the D gene is possibly TRBD1 (6 bases). The V end was cut by 4 bases, the J end by 4 bases, with 17 bases between. Germline values: CDR1 MNHNS, CDR2 SASEGT. The CDR3 has 16 residues. The CDR3 nucleotides are TGTGCCAGCAGTGCCGTGACAGGAAGAGGATACAATGAGCAGTTCTTC. Encoded protein: CASSAVTGRGYNEQFF.

The CDR3 sequence is CASSPPPGQGAGYTF. Written as DNA, the CDR3 is TGTGCCAGCAGTCCACCACCGGGACAGGGAGCGGGCTACACCTTC. The genes are TRBV25-1 and TRBJ1-2; TRBD1 agrees at 9 bases. This CDR3 comprises 15 residues. Germline V gene sequence: CDR1 MGHDK, CDR2 SYGVNS. Trimming took 5 bases from V and 8 from J; bases not matched to a gene: 12.

This clone was picked up a small number of times. This chain links TRBV7-9 with TRBJ1-2; D uncertain. Trimming stripped 1 base from V and 3 bases from J, with 21 bases between. Germline values: CDR1 SEHNR, CDR2 FQNEAQ (reference sequence). CDR3 length: 18 residues. As DNA, the CDR3 is TGTGCCAGCAGCTTAGTAGGACTGCGAAGGTCTGGGGACTATGGCTACACCTTC. Its translation: CASSLVGLRRSGDYGYTF.

The chain carries TRBV5-5 and TRBJ2-3, with a possible D match to TRBD1 (6 bases). The CDR3 length is 15 residues. Deletions cut 0 bases from V and 0 bases from J, with 8 bases between. The germline CDR1 and CDR2 sequences are SGHKS and YYEKEE (reference sequence). The CDR3 region has the DNA TGTGCCAGCAGCTTGGGAGGGGGAAGCACAGATACGCAGTATTTT. It yields the protein CASSLGGGSTDTQYF.

In this sample, this clone turned up a few times. The rearrangement joins TRBV6-2 or TRBV6-3 to TRBJ1-2; no reliable D call. Trimming shortened V by 0 bases and J by 4 bases, and 12 bases separated the two germline ends. CDR3 length: 15 residues. The V gene's germline CDR1 is MNHEY and CDR2 SVGEGT. The CDR3: CASSYSAGNLYGYTF. In DNA form, the CDR3 reads TGTGCCAGCAGTTACTCGGCGGGAAACCTCTATGGCTACACCTTC.

The chain recombines TRBV3-1 (or the pseudogene TRBV3-2) with TRBJ2-4; 12 nucleotides align to TRBD2. V gave up 0 bases and J gave up 7 bases; unmatched junction bases: 4. CDR3 length equals 16 residues. Germline V gives CDR1 LGHDT, CDR2 YNNKEL (reference sequence). The CDR3 is CASSQDLTSGRNIQYF. The CDR3, as DNA: TGTGCCAGCAGCCAAGATCTCACTAGCGGGAGGAACATTCAGTACTTC.

This chain connects TRBV14 to TRBJ1-2; D gene ambiguous. V was clipped by 3 bases and J by 8 bases, with 19 bases between them. Germline V gene lookup returns CDR1 SGHDN and CDR2 FVKESK. CDR3 length equals 15 residues. The CDR3 protein is CASSQGTAGGRGYTF. CDR3 coding DNA: TGTGCCAGCAGCCAGGGAACGGCGGGCGGCCGCGGCTACACCTTC.

The chain joins TRBV5-4 to TRBJ2-7; 8 positions agree with TRBD1. The CDR3 extends over 15 amino acids. Germline V gives CDR1 SGHNT, CDR2 YYREEE (reference sequence). J was trimmed by 3 bases and V by 4 bases; bases with no gene match: 9. CDR3 amino acids: CASSQGQGLYYEQYF. For the CDR3, the DNA is TGTGCCAGCAGCCAAGGACAGGGCCTTTACTACGAGCAGTACTTC.

This sequence joins TRBV7-2 and TRBJ1-2; 7 nucleotides align to TRBD1. Looked up from germline, CDR1 is SGHTA and CDR2 is FQGNSA. The CDR3 sequence is 16 residues long. The trim removed 1 base at V and 4 bases at J, leaving 9 bases unmatched. CDR3 in amino acids: CASSLVAGGGGYGYTF. The CDR3 nucleotides are TGTGCCAGCAGCTTAGTGGCAGGGGGTGGGGGCTATGGCTACACCTTC.

A note on this clone: At one boundary the junction diverges from the germline segment, which might be a read error. The chain carries TRBV6-4 and TRBJ2-3; 7 bases agree with TRBD1. The CDR3 is 15 residues long. Germline V gene sequence: CDR1 MRHNA, CDR2 SNTAGT. The CDR3 nucleotides read TGTGCCAGCAGTAAAGAACAGGGGAGCAAAGATACGCAGTATTTT. Protein sequence: CASSKEQGSKDTQYF.

This chain uses TRBV7-2 with TRBJ2-2; a weak D match, TRBD2 (7 bases). The CDR3 consists of 15 residues. The ends were cut back, 5 bases at V and 6 bases at J, with 16 bases in the middle. The V gene's germline CDR1 is SGHTA and CDR2 FQGNSA. CDR3 residues: CASSLLGGHAGELFF. The CDR3 DNA is TGTGCCAGCAGCCTCCTGGGGGGGCATGCCGGGGAGCTGTTTTTT.

J is TRBJ2-7 and V is TRBV6-2 or TRBV6-3; 7 bases are shared with TRBD1. Germline CDR1 reads MNHEY; CDR2 reads SVGEGT. Trimming took 4 bases from V and 2 from J; bases not matched to a gene: 5. The CDR3 sequence is 14 residues long. CDR3 in amino acids: CASSSRDSAYEQYF. The CDR3 DNA reads TGTGCCAGCAGTTCCAGGGACAGTGCCTACGAGCAGTACTTC.

The V call is TRBV6-5, the J call TRBJ2-2; D unresolved. This CDR3 comprises 14 residues. Trimming removed 6 bases from V and 1 base from J, with 9 bases in between. The V gene's germline CDR1 is MNHEY and CDR2 SVGAGI. The CDR3 DNA reads TGTGCCAGCAGGAGGTCGGAGAACACCGGGGAGCTGTTTTTT. It is translated as CASRRSENTGELFF.

The rearrangement links TRBV4-1 to TRBJ2-5, with D tentatively TRBD2 (6 bases). The V gene's germline CDR1 is MGHRA and CDR2 YSYEKL. V was shortened by 0 bases and J by 3 bases, with 11 bases between the two germline ends. This CDR3 spans 15 amino acids. Here the CDR3 reads CASSQEGSGEETQYF. The CDR3 coding sequence is TGCGCCAGCAGCCAAGAAGGGTCGGGGGAAGAGACCCAGTACTTC.

Here the CDR3 DNA reads TGTGCCACGGACAGGGATCACGACACAGATACGCAGTATTTT. Its protein product is CATDRDHDTDTQYF. The chain has TRBV10-3 and TRBJ2-3; 8 bases line up with TRBD1. After removal of 10 bases from V and 2 bases from J, the junction contained 8 bases not matched to a gene. The germline V gene encodes CDR1 ENHRY and CDR2 SYGVKD. The CDR3 sequence is 14 residues long.